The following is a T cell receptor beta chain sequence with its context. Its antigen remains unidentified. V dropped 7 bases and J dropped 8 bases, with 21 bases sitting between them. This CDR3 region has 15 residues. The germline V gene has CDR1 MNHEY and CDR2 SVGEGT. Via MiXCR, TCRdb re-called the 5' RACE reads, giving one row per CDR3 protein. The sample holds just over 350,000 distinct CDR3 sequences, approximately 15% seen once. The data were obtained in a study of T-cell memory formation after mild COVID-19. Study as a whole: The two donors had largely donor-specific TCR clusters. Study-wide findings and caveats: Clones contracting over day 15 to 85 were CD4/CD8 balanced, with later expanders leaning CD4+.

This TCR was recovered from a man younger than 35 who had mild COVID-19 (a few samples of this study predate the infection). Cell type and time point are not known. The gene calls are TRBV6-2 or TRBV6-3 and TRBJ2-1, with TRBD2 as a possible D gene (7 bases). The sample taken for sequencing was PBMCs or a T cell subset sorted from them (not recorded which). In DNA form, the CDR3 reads TGTGCCAGCAACGATTTTGGGGGGGGCTTAGATGAGCAGTTCTTC. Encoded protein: CASNDFGGGLDEQFF.